What follows are 25 T cell receptor beta chains derived from one specimen sequenced in a study of cytomegalovirus exposure and HLA in healthy donors. The study ran its PCR with 60 Vbeta and 13 Jbeta primers. TCRdb keeps only in-frame clones here, not all; method: immunoSEQ multiplex PCR. The table lists over 130,000 clones, 70% to 85% of them singletons. Source material: PBMCs. These TCRs come from a male donor in good health and CMV-seronegative.

This clone showed up just a few times. CDR3 amino acids: CASSSRFGGAYGANVLTF. CDR3 coding DNA: TGTGCCAGCAGCTCCCGCTTTGGGGGGGCTTATGGGGCCAACGTCCTGACTTTC. The chain couples TRBV7-9 to TRBJ2-6, with D possibly being TRBD2 (7 bases). The CDR3 contains 18 residues. The ends were cut back, 4 bases at V and 3 bases at J, with 19 bases in the middle. CDR1 is SEHNR and CDR2 is FQNEAQ in the germline V gene (reference sequence).

This clone was counted only a few times. This chain joins TRBV10-1 and TRBJ2-3; D is possibly TRBD2 (5 bases). The CDR3 is 14 amino acids. The V gene's germline CDR1 is WNHNN and CDR2 SYGVQD (reference sequence). V shed 3 bases and J shed 0 bases, with 7 bases lying between them. CDR3 sequence reads: CASSEGGSTDTQYF. The CDR3 DNA reads TGCGCCAGCAGTGAAGGCGGGAGCACAGATACGCAGTATTTT.

This clone was picked up a small number of times. The rearrangement links TRBV4-3 to TRBJ1-1; D gene uncertain. This CDR3 is 13 amino acids long. With 1 base removed from V and 4 bases from J, the gap between germline ends came to 7 bases. Germline V gene lookup returns CDR1 LGHNA and CDR2 YSLEER. The CDR3 protein is CASSQALGTEAFF. The CDR3 DNA reads TGCGCCAGCAGCCAAGCCCTCGGCACTGAAGCTTTCTTT.

V gene TRBV4-1 combines with J gene TRBJ1-2; D is ambiguous. The CDR3 totals 12 residues. Trimming shortened V by 4 bases and J by 5 bases, and 8 bases separated the two germline ends. The germline gives CDR1 MGHRA, CDR2 YSYEKL. As DNA, the CDR3 is TGCGCCAGCAGCCTTGACACATATGGCTACACCTTC. Amino acid sequence: CASSLDTYGYTF.

This clone was recorded once. The V call is TRBV6-5, the J call TRBJ2-5; 10 bases are a match to TRBD2. The J call may not be correct, given that the DNA end is closer to TRBJ2-7. The germline gives CDR1 MNHEY, CDR2 SVGAGI. This CDR3 spans 15 amino acids. The CDR3, as DNA: TGTGCCAGCAACCCAAGCGGGAGGGAATCCTACGAGCAGTACTTC. It encodes CASNPSGRESYEQYF.

The chain joins TRBV18 to TRBJ1-1, with a possible D match to TRBD1 (6 bases). Germline V gene data show CDR1 as KGHSH and CDR2 as LQKENI. V shed 5 bases and J shed 7 bases, with 23 bases lying between them. This CDR3 has 16 amino acids. CDR3: CASSELLGAGENEAFF. The CDR3, as DNA: TGTGCCAGCTCAGAGTTGCTGGGGGCTGGTGAGAATGAAGCTTTCTTT.

This clone was seen once. The chain uses TRBV6-5 and TRBJ1-2, with a possible D match to TRBD1 (5 bases). CDR1 MNHEY and CDR2 SVGAGI come from the germline V gene. Trimming shortened V by 2 bases and J by 3 bases, and 10 bases separated the two germline ends. There are 14 residues in the CDR3. The DNA of the CDR3 is TGTGCCAGCAGTTACGGGCAGGGCCACTATGGCTACACCTTC. The encoded protein is CASSYGQGHYGYTF.

This chain joins TRBV28 and TRBJ1-3; 9 bases match TRBD1. CDR3 length equals 15 residues. In germline, CDR1 is MDHEN, CDR2 SYDVKM. V lost 2 bases and J lost 8; bases outside the gene matches: 7. The CDR3 DNA follows: TGTGCCAGCAGTTTAGCTTCGACAGGGGGGTACACCATATATTTT. Its translation: CASSLASTGGYTIYF.

This chain joins TRBV5-6 and TRBJ2-3; D gene ambiguous. CDR1 and CDR2 from the germline V gene are SGHDT and YYEEEE. The CDR3 consists of 15 residues. V was cut by 5 bases and J by 0 bases, with 13 bases left in between. The CDR3 bases are TGTGCCAGCAGGCCTACAGATTTTAGCACAGATACGCAGTATTTT. It translates to CASRPTDFSTDTQYF.

This clone was seen only once. This chain connects TRBV7-9 to TRBJ2-1, with D possibly matching TRBD2 (5 bases). The ends were cut back, 4 bases at V and 0 bases at J, with 13 bases in the middle. This CDR3 spans 16 amino acids. Germline lookup yields CDR1 SEHNR and CDR2 FQNEAQ (reference sequence). The CDR3 is CASSSLLRDSYNEQFF. The DNA of the CDR3 is TGTGCCAGCAGCTCGCTCCTCCGGGACTCCTACAATGAGCAGTTCTTC.

The chain joins TRBV28 to TRBJ2-6; TRBD1 aligns across 8 bases. Germline V gene data show CDR1 as MDHEN and CDR2 as SYDVKM. This CDR3 comprises 19 residues. The V and J ends lost 0 bases and 0 bases, in that order; junction bases with no gene match: 7. The CDR3 spells CASSLWSYRGSSGANVLTF. In DNA, the CDR3 is TGTGCCAGCAGTTTATGGTCGTACAGGGGGTCCTCTGGGGCCAACGTCCTGACTTTC.

J is TRBJ1-2 and V is TRBV28, with 7 bases identical to TRBD1. The V gene end was trimmed by 8 bases and the J gene end by 6 bases; junction bases not matched to a gene: 9. This CDR3 spans 13 amino acids. CDR1 is MDHEN and CDR2 is SYDVKM in the germline V gene. CDR3 region: CASDRERGDGYTF. For the CDR3, the DNA is TGTGCCAGCGACAGGGAAAGGGGCGATGGCTACACCTTC.

The rearrangement links TRBV7-8 to TRBJ2-2; 12 bases are a match to TRBD2. CDR1 is SGHVS, CDR2 FQNEAQ, per germline. The CDR3 has 17 residues. V lost 5 bases and J lost 0; bases outside the gene matches: 4. CDR3 loop: CASSPGLAGPNTGELFF. The CDR3 region has the DNA TGTGCCAGCAGCCCCGGACTAGCGGGACCGAACACCGGGGAGCTGTTTTTT.

The rearrangement links TRBV7-3 to TRBJ2-2; D perhaps matches TRBD1 (5 bases). CDR3 length equals 13 residues. Germline CDR1 is SGHTA and CDR2 is FQGTGA. Deletions cut 5 bases from V and 6 bases from J, with 10 bases between. The CDR3 here is CASSPTAPGELFF. The CDR3 nucleotides are TGTGCCAGCAGCCCGACAGCCCCCGGGGAGCTGTTTTTT.

A single count supports this clone. This chain joins TRBV29-1 and TRBJ2-7; 9 positions agree with TRBD2. The ends lost 3 bases at V and 4 bases at J; junction bases unmatched: 1. The germline CDR1 and CDR2 sequences are SQVTM and ANQGSEA. The CDR3 totals 12 residues. CDR3 DNA sequence: TGCAGCGTTGAGACTAGCGGTTACGAGCAGTACTTC. It yields the protein CSVETSGYEQYF.

This clone appeared a few times. The chain recombines TRBV27 with TRBJ2-1; 7 bases agree with TRBD2. Germline V gives CDR1 MNHEY, CDR2 SMNVEV (reference sequence). Trimming took 5 bases from V and 2 from J; bases not matched to a gene: 6. The CDR3 runs 15 residues. DNA for the CDR3: TGTGCCAGCAGTCTAATAGCGGGCGCCTACAATGAGCAGTTCTTC. Amino acid sequence: CASSLIAGAYNEQFF.

V is TRBV11-2 and J is TRBJ2-1, with D possibly matching TRBD2 (6 bases). The CDR3 runs 14 residues. Germline CDR1 is SGHAT and CDR2 is FQNNGV. V was cut by 5 bases and J by 7 bases, with 15 bases left in between. The CDR3 DNA reads TGTGCCAGCAGCAGTGGGACGGGAGTGAATGAGCAGTTCTTC. Amino acid sequence: CASSSGTGVNEQFF.

The chain is built from TRBV5-1 and TRBJ1-2; D may be TRBD1 (5 bases). The CDR3 runs 13 residues. The germline CDR1 and CDR2 sequences are SGHRS and YFSETQ. Trimming shortened V by 4 bases and J by 1 base, and 8 bases separated the two germline ends. CDR3 nucleotide sequence: TGCGCCAGCAGCGAGGGACTTAACTATGGCTACACCTTC. This translates into CASSEGLNYGYTF.

The gene calls are TRBV27 and TRBJ2-7; D possibly corresponds to TRBD1 (5 bases). The CDR3 has 17 amino acids. Germline V gene sequence: CDR1 MNHEY, CDR2 SMNVEV (reference sequence). Trimming stripped 7 bases from V and 3 bases from J, with 25 bases between. The CDR3 DNA is TGTGCCAGCACCCCATCGGTAGGGGAACTATCTGACTACGAGCAGTACTTC. Translating it yields CASTPSVGELSDYEQYF.

The gene calls are TRBV7-9 and TRBJ2-7; 10 nucleotides align to TRBD2. CDR3 size: 15 residues. The V gene end was trimmed by 5 bases and the J gene end by 1 base; junction bases not matched to a gene: 5. CDR1 SEHNR and CDR2 FQNEAQ come from the germline V gene (reference sequence). This CDR3 reads CASSPSGSRSYEQYF. As DNA, the CDR3 is TGTGCCAGCAGCCCTAGCGGGAGTAGGTCCTACGAGCAGTACTTC.

V and J are TRBV9 and TRBJ2-3; tentative D call: TRBD1 (6 bases). The CDR3 covers 15 residues. V lost 1 base, J lost 2 bases, and 11 bases lay in between. Germline V CDR1 and CDR2: SGDLS, YYNGEE. The CDR3 coding sequence is TGTGCCAGCAGCGTATCGACAGGTCCCACAGATACGCAGTATTTT. This encodes CASSVSTGPTDTQYF.

Concerning this clone: Other DNA sequences in the same sample also yield this CDR3. This rearrangement joins TRBV9 to TRBJ2-1; 7 bases are shared with TRBD2. Germline CDR1 reads SGDLS; CDR2 reads YYNGEE. This CDR3 has 15 amino acids. V lost 0 bases, J lost 2 bases, and 2 bases stayed unmatched. The CDR3 region has the DNA TGTGCCAGCAGCGTAGGGGGGGGAACCTACAATGAGCAGTTCTTC. This sequence encodes CASSVGGGTYNEQFF.

The V call is TRBV7-9, the J call TRBJ1-2; 8 bases map to TRBD1. Germline V gene lookup returns CDR1 SEHNR and CDR2 FQNEAQ (reference sequence). The CDR3 extends over 15 amino acids. V shed 2 bases and J 4 bases; nucleotides not matched to a gene: 6. CDR3: CASSLSLDRVYGYTF. In DNA, the CDR3 is TGTGCCAGCAGCTTAAGCCTGGACAGGGTCTATGGCTACACCTTC.

The V call is TRBV7-2, the J call TRBJ2-7, with 10 bases fitting TRBD2. After removal of 1 base from V and 3 bases from J, the junction contained 9 bases not matched to a gene. This CDR3 spans 17 amino acids. Germline lookup yields CDR1 SGHTA and CDR2 FQGNSA. The CDR3 nucleotides read TGTGCCAGCAGCTTAGAGGTCGGCGCTAGCGGGAGCTACGAGCAGTACTTC. Amino acids: CASSLEVGASGSYEQYF.

This clone was seen a few times. The rearrangement joins TRBV25-1 to TRBJ1-1; D is ambiguous. Germline V gene lookup returns CDR1 MGHDK and CDR2 SYGVNS. V was shortened by 3 bases and J by 5 bases, with 13 bases between the two germline ends. The CDR3 length is 14 residues. CDR3 amino acids: CASSDRPERTEAFF. The CDR3 DNA reads as TGTGCCAGCAGTGATCGGCCCGAGAGGACTGAAGCTTTCTTT.